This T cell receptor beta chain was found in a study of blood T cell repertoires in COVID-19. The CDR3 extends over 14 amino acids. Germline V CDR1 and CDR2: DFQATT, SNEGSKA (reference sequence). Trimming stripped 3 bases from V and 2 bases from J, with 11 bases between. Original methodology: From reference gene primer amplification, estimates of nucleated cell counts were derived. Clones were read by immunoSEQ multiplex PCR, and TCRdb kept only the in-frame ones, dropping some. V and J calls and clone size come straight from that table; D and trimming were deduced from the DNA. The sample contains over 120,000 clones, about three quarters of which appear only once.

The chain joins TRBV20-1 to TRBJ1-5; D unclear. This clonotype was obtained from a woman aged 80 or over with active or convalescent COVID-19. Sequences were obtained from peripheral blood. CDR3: CSASSISGNQPQHF. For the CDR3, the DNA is TGCAGTGCTAGTAGCATTTCGGGCAATCAGCCCCAGCATTTT.